This T cell receptor beta chain originates from a study of blood T cell repertoires in COVID-19. Study in general: Whether acute or convalescent, the COVID-19 samples came from the United States, Italy and Spain. T cells, B-cell-depleted T cells, or PBMCs provided the cDNA or gDNA that served as material.

In the study's own analysis: Amplification of reference gene primers was used by the study to estimate nucleated cell counts. The protocol was immunoSEQ multiplex PCR, while the TCRdb copy is restricted to in-frame clones and leaves out a portion. That table is the source of V, J and clone size, and D and trimming were worked out from the DNA. Among about 74,000 clones listed, 70% to 80% were seen once. The germline V gene has CDR1 KGHSH and CDR2 LQKENI. The CDR3 has 15 amino acids. The V and J ends lost 2 bases and 2 bases, in that order; junction bases with no gene match: 6. The receptor was derived from a human donor in a cohort sampled during active COVID-19. What was sequenced was peripheral blood. The genes are TRBV18 and TRBJ2-7; 7 nucleotides line up with TRBD2. As DNA, the CDR3 is TGTGCCAGCTCACCAAGGTCTAGCGGAGCCTACGAGCAGTACTTC. Its translation: CASSPRSSGAYEQYF.